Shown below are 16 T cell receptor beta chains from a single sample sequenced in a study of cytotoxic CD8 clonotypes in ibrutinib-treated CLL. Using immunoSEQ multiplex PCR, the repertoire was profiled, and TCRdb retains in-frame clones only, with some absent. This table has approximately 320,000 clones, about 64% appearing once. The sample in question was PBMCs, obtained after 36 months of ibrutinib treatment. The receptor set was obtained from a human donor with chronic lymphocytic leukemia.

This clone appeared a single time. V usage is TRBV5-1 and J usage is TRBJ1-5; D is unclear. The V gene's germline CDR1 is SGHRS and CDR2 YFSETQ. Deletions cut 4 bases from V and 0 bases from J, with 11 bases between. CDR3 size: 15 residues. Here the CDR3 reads CASSPPVNSNQPQHF. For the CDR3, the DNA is TGCGCCAGCAGCCCGCCGGTCAATAGCAATCAGCCCCAGCATTTT.

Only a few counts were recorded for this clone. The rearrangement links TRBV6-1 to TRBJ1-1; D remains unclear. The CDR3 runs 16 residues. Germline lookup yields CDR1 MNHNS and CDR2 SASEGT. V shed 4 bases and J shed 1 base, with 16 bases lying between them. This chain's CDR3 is CASSGERTSSNTEAFF. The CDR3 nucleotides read TGTGCCAGCAGTGGAGAAAGGACCTCCTCGAACACTGAAGCTTTCTTT.

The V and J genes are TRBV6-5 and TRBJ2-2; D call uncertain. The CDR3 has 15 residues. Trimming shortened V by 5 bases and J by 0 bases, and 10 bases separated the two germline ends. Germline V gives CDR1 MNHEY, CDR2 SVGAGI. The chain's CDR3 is CASSPRTPNTGELFF. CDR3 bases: TGTGCCAGCAGTCCGCGGACCCCGAACACCGGGGAGCTGTTTTTT.

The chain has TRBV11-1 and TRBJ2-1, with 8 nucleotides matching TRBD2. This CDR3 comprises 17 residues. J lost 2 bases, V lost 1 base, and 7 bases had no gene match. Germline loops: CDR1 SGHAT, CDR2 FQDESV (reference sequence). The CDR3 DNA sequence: TGTGCCAGCAGCTTAGTACCCGGGGGGGGGCCCTACAATGAGCAGTTCTTC. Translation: CASSLVPGGGPYNEQFF.

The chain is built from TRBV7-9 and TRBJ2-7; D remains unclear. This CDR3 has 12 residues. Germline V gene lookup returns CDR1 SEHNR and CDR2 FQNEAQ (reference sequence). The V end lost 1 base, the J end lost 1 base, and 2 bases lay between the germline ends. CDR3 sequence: CASSLESYEQYF. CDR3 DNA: TGTGCCAGCAGCTTAGAATCCTACGAGCAGTACTTC.

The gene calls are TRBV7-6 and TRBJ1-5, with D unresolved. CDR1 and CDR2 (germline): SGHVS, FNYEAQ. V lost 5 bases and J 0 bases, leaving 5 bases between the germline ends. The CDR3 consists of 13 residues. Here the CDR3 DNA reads TGTGCCAGCAGCGCTTATAGCAATCAGCCCCAGCATTTT. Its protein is CASSAYSNQPQHF.

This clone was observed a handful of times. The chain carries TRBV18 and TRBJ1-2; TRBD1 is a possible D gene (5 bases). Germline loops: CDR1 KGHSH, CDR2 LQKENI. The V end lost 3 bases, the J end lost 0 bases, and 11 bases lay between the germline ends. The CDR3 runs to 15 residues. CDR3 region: CASSPSTASNYGYTF. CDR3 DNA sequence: TGTGCCAGCTCACCCTCGACAGCCTCTAACTATGGCTACACCTTC.

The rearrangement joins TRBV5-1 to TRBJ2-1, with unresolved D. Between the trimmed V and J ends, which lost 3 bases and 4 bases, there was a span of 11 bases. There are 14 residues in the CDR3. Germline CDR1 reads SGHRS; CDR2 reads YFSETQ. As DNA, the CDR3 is TGCGCCAGCAGCTCTAGGACCGAGTACAATGAGCAGTTCTTC. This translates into CASSSRTEYNEQFF.

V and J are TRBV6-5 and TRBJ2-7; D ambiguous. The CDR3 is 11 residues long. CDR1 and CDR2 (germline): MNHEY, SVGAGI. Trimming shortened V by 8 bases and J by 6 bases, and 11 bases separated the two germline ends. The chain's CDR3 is CASATPGEQYF. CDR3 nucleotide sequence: TGTGCCAGCGCCACGCCCGGCGAGCAGTACTTC.

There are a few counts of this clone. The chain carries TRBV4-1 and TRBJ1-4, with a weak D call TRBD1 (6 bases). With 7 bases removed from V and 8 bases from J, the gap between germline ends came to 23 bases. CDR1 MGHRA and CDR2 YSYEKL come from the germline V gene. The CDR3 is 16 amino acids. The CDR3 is CASTSNGGQVEEKLFF. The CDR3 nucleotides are TGCGCCAGCACCTCGAACGGGGGGCAGGTAGAGGAAAAACTGTTTTTT.

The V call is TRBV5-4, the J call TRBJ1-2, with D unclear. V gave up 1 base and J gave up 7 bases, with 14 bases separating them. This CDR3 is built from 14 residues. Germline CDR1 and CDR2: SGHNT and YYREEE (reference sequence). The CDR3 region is CASSLTGRSGGYTF. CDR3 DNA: TGTGCCAGCAGCTTGACGGGCCGCAGCGGTGGCTACACCTTC.

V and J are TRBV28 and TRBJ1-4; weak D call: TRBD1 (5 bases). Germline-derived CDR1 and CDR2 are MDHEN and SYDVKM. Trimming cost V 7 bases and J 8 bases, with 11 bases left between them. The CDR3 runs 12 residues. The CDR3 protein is CASTRRDEKLFF. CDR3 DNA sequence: TGTGCCAGCACGCGGAGGGACGAAAAACTGTTTTTT.

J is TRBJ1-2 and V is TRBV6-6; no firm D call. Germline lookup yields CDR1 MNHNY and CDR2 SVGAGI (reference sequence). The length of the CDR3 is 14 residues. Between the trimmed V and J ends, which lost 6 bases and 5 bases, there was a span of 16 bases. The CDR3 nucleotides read TGTGCCAGCAGCCCTAGGACTGTCACGTATGGCTACACCTTC. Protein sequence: CASSPRTVTYGYTF.

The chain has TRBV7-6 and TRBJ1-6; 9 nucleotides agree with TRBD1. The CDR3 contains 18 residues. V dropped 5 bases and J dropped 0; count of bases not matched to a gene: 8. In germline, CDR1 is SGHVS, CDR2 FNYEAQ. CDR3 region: CASSLGTGRSSYNSPLHF. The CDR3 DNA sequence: TGTGCCAGCAGCCTCGGGACAGGGAGGAGCTCCTATAATTCACCCCTCCACTTT.

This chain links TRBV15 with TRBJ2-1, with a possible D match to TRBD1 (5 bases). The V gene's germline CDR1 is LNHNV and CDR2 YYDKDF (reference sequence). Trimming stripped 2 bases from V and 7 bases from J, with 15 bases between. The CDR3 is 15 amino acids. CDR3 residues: CATSRFRQGRNEQFF. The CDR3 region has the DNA TGTGCCACCAGCAGATTCCGCCAGGGTAGGAATGAGCAGTTCTTC.

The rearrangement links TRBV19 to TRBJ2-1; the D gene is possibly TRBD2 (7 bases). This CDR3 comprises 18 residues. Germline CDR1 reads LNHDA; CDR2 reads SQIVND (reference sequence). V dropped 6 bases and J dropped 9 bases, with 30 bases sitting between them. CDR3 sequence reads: CASSPILLGRGIGSEQFF. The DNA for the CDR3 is TGTGCCAGTAGCCCTATCCTTTTGGGGAGGGGGATCGGGAGTGAGCAGTTCTTC.